Reported below is one T cell receptor beta chain. Its antigen is unknown. Compared with germline, one end of the junction differs, possibly owing to a read error. Germline CDR1 reads WSHSY; CDR2 reads SAAADI. The CDR3 covers 15 residues. This record comes from a study of response to subunit inactivated influenza vaccine. Study-wide findings and caveats: The authors offered the suggestion that each seasonal influenza vaccination recruits few new T cells.

One entry per CDR3 protein results from TCRdb running MiXCR on the RT-PCR reads. This sample carries some 640,000 distinct CDR3 sequences, approximately 14% of them seen once, and the ten largest clones take 6.5% to 8.5%. The chain combines TRBV10-2 with TRBJ1-4; D not resolved. The receptor was derived from a middle-aged man who received an inactivated influenza vaccine. The sample in question was PBMCs from blood, obtained around 14 days before vaccination. CDR3 coding DNA: TGCGGCAGCAGTGAGTCGGCCGGCCAGACTTTAGAACTGTTTTTT. This codes for CGSSESAGQTLELFF.